The text below deals with one T cell receptor (beta chain). This entry comes from a study of blood T cell repertoires in COVID-19. Study-level information: From the United States, Italy and Spain came samples of acute and convalescent COVID-19. From T cells, B-cell-depleted T cells, or PBMCs came the material, which was cDNA or gDNA.

CDR1 MDHEN and CDR2 SYDVKM come from the germline V gene. Trimming cost V 6 bases and J 7 bases, with 9 bases left between them. This CDR3 has 12 residues. Participants were aged about 18 to 100 years from more than 20 US areas. Original methodology: Reference gene primer amplification gave estimated nucleated cell counts. This table comes from immunoSEQ multiplex PCR, and its TCRdb copy is limited to in-frame clones, with some not included. V and J calls and clone size are as listed in that table; D and trimming were resolved from the DNA. The repertoire holds 150,000 to 200,000 clones, with around 73% as singletons.

This clonotype was obtained from a woman aged 50 to 60 who had recovered from COVID-19. The sequenced sample consisted of PBMCs or T cells enriched from blood (not recorded which). The chain links TRBV28 to TRBJ2-2; D is unclear. DNA for the CDR3: TGTGCCAGCAGCCTGTCCCGCGGGGAGCTGTTTTTT. Amino acids: CASSLSRGELFF.